These T cell receptor beta chains were read from a single sample in a study of CD8+ T cells in alopecia areata. The method was immunoSEQ multiplex PCR; TCRdb's version includes in-frame clones alone and lacks a portion of them. The sample includes under 200,000 clones, 50% to 70% of them seen just once. Sample: CD4+ T cells sorted from blood, taken at week 4, from a patient treated with tofacitinib. The receptors shown here come from a human donor with alopecia areata. CDR3s include the opening cysteine and the closing phenylalanine or tryptophan. Each record gives: D gene, clone size, V gene, J gene, CDR3 DNA, CDR3 protein. The D gene is left open where the match is weak. A row's size may be missing; if present it is once, few, many or a size class.

-	few	TRBV5-8	TRBJ2-3	TGTGCCAGCAGCTTGGCACTGGCGGGGTACACAGATACGCAGTATTTT	CASSLALAGYTDTQYF
TRBD2	-	TRBV5-4	TRBJ2-1	TGTGCCAGCAGCCCGGGGACTAGCGGTTACAATGAGCAGTTCTTC	CASSPGTSGYNEQFF
TRBD1	-	TRBV9	TRBJ2-4	TGTGCCAGCAGCGAACAGGGGGCCGGAAACATTCAGTACTTC	CASSEQGAGNIQYF
-	-	TRBV5-1	TRBJ2-5	TGCGCCAGCAGCTTGAGGCCTGAGCAAGAGACCCAGTACTTC	CASSLRPEQETQYF
TRBD1	few	TRBV5-4	TRBJ1-1	TGTGCCAGCCGTCCGGGACAGGGAAGGACGCTCACTGAAGCTTTCTTT	CASRPGQGRTLTEAFF
-	-	TRBV30	TRBJ2-7	TGTGCCTGGAGCGCCGGACAGGAGGGTGGCGAGCAGTACTTC	CAWSAGQEGGEQYF
-	-	TRBV4-3	TRBJ1-4	TGCGCCAGCAGCCTAAGAGGGCTGCTGAATGAAAAACTGTTTTTT	CASSLRGLLNEKLFF
-	-	TRBV27	TRBJ2-3	TGTGCCAGCAGTTTAAGATTTACAGATACGCAGTATTTT	CASSLRFTDTQYF
-	-	TRBV6-6	TRBJ1-5	TGTGCCAGCAGTTACTCTTCGGGACTTAGCAATCAGCCCCAGCATTTT	CASSYSSGLSNQPQHF
-	-	TRBV14	TRBJ2-6	TGTGCCAGCAGCGTCACCCTCGGTGGGGCCAACGTCCTGACTTTC	CASSVTLGGANVLTF
TRBD2	few	TRBV10-3	TRBJ2-1	TGTGCCATCAGTGAGACTTCTAGCGGGGGGATCAATGAGCAGTTCTTC	CAISETSSGGINEQFF
TRBD1	once	TRBV7-9	TRBJ2-2	TGTGCCAGCAGCTTCATCCAGGGGGCCACCGGGGAGCTGTTTTTT	CASSFIQGATGELFF
-	once	TRBV15	TRBJ2-3	TGTGCCACCAGCAGTGGGGCTAGCACAGATACGCAGTATTTT	CATSSGASTDTQYF
TRBD1	-	TRBV30	TRBJ2-1	TGTGCCTGGAATCGACAGGGGGCGAATGAGCAGTTCTTC	CAWNRQGANEQFF
TRBD1	-	TRBV27	TRBJ2-1	TGTGCCAGCAGTTTTCCGGACAGGGGGAGGGATGAGCAGTTCTTC	CASSFPDRGRDEQFF
-	-	TRBV30	TRBJ1-2	TGTGCCTGGAGTGTACCCCCAGGGGGCTACACCTTC	CAWSVPPGGYTF
-	-	TRBV29-1	TRBJ2-7	TGCAGCGTTGAACCAGCCGGAAGGGACGAGCAGTACTTC	CSVEPAGRDEQYF
TRBD1	-	TRBV14	TRBJ2-1	TGTGCCAGCAGCCGAAGGGACAGGGTGTGGAGCAATGAGCAGTTCTTC	CASSRRDRVWSNEQFF
-	-	TRBV30	TRBJ2-7	TGTGCCTGGAGTGTACCTTTTGGGACGGGACTCTTC	CAWSVPFGTGLF
TRBD2	-	TRBV7-3	TRBJ2-3	TGTGCCAGCAGCTCCGCGGGGGAAAGCGGGGGAGTCACAGATACGCAGTATTTT	CASSSAGESGGVTDTQYF
TRBD1	-	TRBV7-3	TRBJ2-1	TGTGCCAGCAGCCCAACAGGGGTTTGGGGGAATGAGCAGTTCTTC	CASSPTGVWGNEQFF
-	-	TRBV30	TRBJ1-2	TGTGCCTGGACCCCGGGACACCTCTATGGCTACACCTTC	CAWTPGHLYGYTF
-	-	TRBV30	TRBJ1-1	TGTGCCGGAGGAACCCAGGCTTTCTTT	CAGGTQAFF
-	many	TRBV6-6	TRBJ2-7	TGTGCCAGCACCGATCCTCCCGGTGAGCAGTACTTC	CASTDPPGEQYF
-	-	TRBV6-6	TRBJ1-5	TGTGCCAGCAGTATGGGACGAAGTGGCCAGCCCCAGCATTTT	CASSMGRSGQPQHF
-	few	TRBV7-2	TRBJ2-2	TGTGCCAGCAGCTTAGCAGACATGATCGGGGAGCTGTTTTTT	CASSLADMIGELFF